Listed here are 22 T cell receptor beta chains from one sample, sequenced in a study of blood T cell repertoires in COVID-19 (dated by TCRdb to the early 2020s). The receptor library was made with the immunoSEQ multiplex PCR assay. Not all clones reach the TCRdb copy of this immuneACCESS table, which keeps in-frame sequences only. Checked studies attribute under half of the gap to unresolved V genes and leave the rest unexplained. The table for this sample lists about 370,000 clones; approximately 92% of them were counted only once. The top ten clones comprise roughly 1% of the sample. The sequencing input was PBMCs or T cells enriched from blood (not recorded which). These TCRs come from a young man who had recovered from COVID-19.

The chain uses TRBV29-1 and TRBJ2-1, with D perhaps matching TRBD1 (5 bases). Germline V lookup: CDR1 SQVTM, CDR2 ANQGSEA. Trimming shortened V by 4 bases and J by 5 bases, and 12 bases separated the two germline ends. The CDR3 loop spans 13 amino acids. The DNA for the CDR3 is TGCAGCGTTGTTTCAGGGTCCAACAATGAGCAGTTCTTC. Residues: CSVVSGSNNEQFF.

The chain carries TRBV7-6 and TRBJ2-1; 8 bases are shared with TRBD2. The CDR3 contains 15 residues. V was pared by 5 bases and J by 7 bases, with 10 bases of the junction left unmatched. Per germline, CDR1 SGHVS and CDR2 FNYEAQ. CDR3 sequence (DNA): TGTGCCAGCAGCCAGGGACTAGTTCTGTCAAATGAGCAGTTCTTC. This encodes CASSQGLVLSNEQFF.

This clone was recorded once. The V gene is TRBV10-3, the J gene TRBJ1-2; D is uncertain. The V end lost 3 bases, the J end lost 0 bases, and 8 bases lay between the germline ends. The CDR3 runs to 14 residues. CDR1 is ENHRY and CDR2 is SYGVKD in the germline V gene. The CDR3 region has the DNA TGTGCCATCAGTGATAACAGCCCTAACTATGGCTACACCTTC. It is translated as CAISDNSPNYGYTF.

This sequence joins TRBV6-2 or TRBV6-3 and TRBJ2-7, with TRBD2 as a possible D gene (6 bases). There are 16 residues in the CDR3. Between the trimmed V and J ends, which lost 2 bases and 0 bases, there was a span of 14 bases. CDR1 is MNHEY, CDR2 SVGEGT, per germline. In nucleotides, the CDR3 is TGTGCCAGCAGTTACGGATGGGGGAGGAGCTCCTACGAGCAGTACTTC. Translated, it gives CASSYGWGRSSYEQYF.

The chain uses TRBV3-1 (or the pseudogene TRBV3-2) and TRBJ2-1; D is unclear. The CDR3 contains 20 residues. Germline CDR1 reads LGHDT; CDR2 reads YNNKEL (reference sequence). Trimming pared 4 bases from V and 1 base from J, leaving 26 bases between. This CDR3 reads CASSRRSRNKAEKSYNEQFF. As DNA, the CDR3 is TGTGCCAGCAGCCGACGTTCTCGCAATAAGGCGGAAAAGTCCTACAATGAGCAGTTCTTC.

This chain connects TRBV11-2 to TRBJ2-7; 14 nucleotides agree with TRBD2. CDR3 length equals 14 residues. Per the germline V gene, CDR1 is SGHAT and CDR2 is FQNNGV. J gave up 8 bases and V 5 bases, and 5 bases lay outside the gene matches. CDR3 sequence reads: CASSTRTSGGKQYF. The CDR3 DNA is TGTGCCAGCAGCACGCGGACTAGCGGGGGGAAGCAGTACTTC. Filled out from reference TRBV11-2 and TRBJ2-7, the complete variable domain reads EAGVAQSPRYKIIEKRQSVAFWCNPISGHATLYWYQQILGQGPKLLIQFQNNGVVDDSQLPKDRFSAERLKGVDSTLKIQPAKLEDSAVYLCASSTRTSGGKQYFGPGTRLTVT.

V and J are TRBV6-5 and TRBJ1-1, with 9 positions matching TRBD1. Trimming removed 7 bases from V and 7 bases from J; junction bases left unmatched: 7. CDR3 length: 13 residues. Looked up from germline, CDR1 is MNHEY and CDR2 is SVGAGI. The CDR3 sequence is CASTSGQGSEAFF. DNA of the CDR3: TGTGCCAGCACCTCGGGACAGGGAAGTGAAGCTTTCTTT.

V gene TRBV2 combines with J gene TRBJ2-7, with a possible D match to TRBD1 (5 bases). CDR3 length: 12 residues. The ends were cut back, 7 bases at V and 6 bases at J, with 13 bases in the middle. CDR1 and CDR2 (germline): SNHLY, FYNNEI. This CDR3 reads CASTLRGGEQYF. CDR3 sequence (DNA): TGTGCCAGCACCCTAAGGGGTGGCGAGCAGTACTTC.

This clone was counted a single time. V is TRBV7-9 and J is TRBJ2-2; TRBD2 aligns across 9 bases. The germline V gene has CDR1 SEHNR and CDR2 FQNEAQ (reference sequence). The length of the CDR3 is 14 residues. The junction had 8 bases not matched to a gene; V was cut back by 8 bases and J by 7 bases. CDR3 region: CASRREGLDGELFF. CDR3 DNA: TGTGCCAGCCGGCGGGAGGGCCTGGACGGGGAGCTGTTTTTT.

This chain uses TRBV6-5 with TRBJ2-1; D is undetermined. V lost 6 bases and J 5 bases, leaving 11 bases between the germline ends. In germline, CDR1 is MNHEY, CDR2 SVGAGI. The CDR3 loop spans 13 amino acids. The CDR3 is CASSEISDNEQFF. Written as DNA, the CDR3 is TGTGCCAGCAGCGAGATTAGTGACAATGAGCAGTTCTTC.

This clone was counted between two and nine times. J is TRBJ1-6 and V is TRBV28; D uncertain. Germline V lookup: CDR1 MDHEN, CDR2 SYDVKM. The CDR3 is made up of 13 amino acids. V was trimmed by 8 bases and J by 7 bases, leaving 12 bases between them. Here the CDR3 DNA reads TGTGCCAGCCTTTCGTCGGTGAATTCACCCCTCCACTTT. It specifies CASLSSVNSPLHF.

The chain carries TRBV3-1 (or the pseudogene TRBV3-2) and TRBJ2-7, with D possibly TRBD2 on 6 matching bases. V lost 0 bases, J lost 6 bases, and 12 bases lay in between. Germline assignment: CDR1 LGHDT and CDR2 YNNKEL (reference sequence). The CDR3 loop spans 14 amino acids. CDR3 bases: TGTGCCAGCAGCCAAGATCCCGGGAGACTCGAGCAGTACTTC. The encoded protein is CASSQDPGRLEQYF.

The chain uses TRBV7-9 and TRBJ1-4, with D perhaps matching TRBD1 (5 bases). The CDR3 totals 14 residues. The V end lost 5 bases, the J end lost 3 bases, and 10 bases lay between the germline ends. Germline CDR1 and CDR2: SEHNR and FQNEAQ (reference sequence). DNA for the CDR3: TGTGCCAGCAGCCCAGACAGATCTAATGAAAAACTGTTTTTT. It codes for CASSPDRSNEKLFF.

The CDR3 DNA is TGTGCCAGCAGCTTGGTCCTAGCGGGCCATGAGCAGTTCTTC. It encodes CASSLVLAGHEQFF. This chain links TRBV5-4 with TRBJ2-1, with 8 bases lining up with TRBD2. The V and J ends lost 0 bases and 8 bases, in that order; junction bases with no gene match: 4. Looked up from germline, CDR1 is SGHNT and CDR2 is YYREEE (reference sequence). The CDR3 sequence is 14 residues long.

This clone was seen only once. The V and J genes are TRBV28 and TRBJ1-2, with 9 bases matching TRBD1. The CDR3 extends over 14 amino acids. Trimming took 6 bases from V and 4 from J; bases not matched to a gene: 6. Germline V CDR1 and CDR2: MDHEN, SYDVKM. Here the CDR3 reads CASRRPGQGYGYTF. The CDR3 DNA is TGTGCCAGCAGGAGACCGGGACAGGGCTATGGCTACACCTTC.

This rearrangement joins TRBV2 to TRBJ1-5; D is undetermined. There are 12 residues in the CDR3. The V gene's germline CDR1 is SNHLY and CDR2 FYNNEI. Trimming took 8 bases from V and 3 from J, leaving 8 bases between them. The DNA of the CDR3 is TGTGCCAGCCACGGTTTCAATCAGCCCCAGCATTTT. Protein product: CASHGFNQPQHF.

V and J are TRBV27 and TRBJ1-4; a weak D match, TRBD1 (6 bases). The germline gives CDR1 MNHEY, CDR2 SMNVEV (reference sequence). Trimming took 3 bases from V and 3 from J, leaving 14 bases between them. The CDR3 has 16 residues. This CDR3 is CASSFFTQGANEKLFF. The CDR3 DNA is TGTGCCAGCAGTTTTTTCACACAGGGAGCTAATGAAAAACTGTTTTTT.

The rearrangement joins TRBV7-2 to TRBJ1-5, with 9 bases lining up with TRBD1. Trimming took 3 bases from V and 4 from J; bases not matched to a gene: 4. This CDR3 comprises 15 residues. Germline V lookup: CDR1 SGHTA, CDR2 FQGNSA. CDR3 protein: CASSLGQGVNQPQHF. The CDR3 nucleotides are TGTGCCAGCAGCTTGGGACAGGGAGTAAATCAGCCCCAGCATTTT.

The chain is built from TRBV19 and TRBJ1-2, with 8 bases that match TRBD1. Germline-derived CDR1 and CDR2 are LNHDA and SQIVND (reference sequence). The ends lost 5 bases at V and 0 bases at J; junction bases unmatched: 5. There are 15 residues in the CDR3. The CDR3 DNA follows: TGTGCCAGTAGTCTGGTACAGGGGGCTAACTATGGCTACACCTTC. This gives the protein CASSLVQGANYGYTF.

This chain connects TRBV4-3 to TRBJ2-7; tentative D call: TRBD1 (6 bases). The CDR3 loop spans 16 amino acids. V shed 0 bases and J shed 1 base, with 13 bases lying between them. Per the germline V gene, CDR1 is LGHNA and CDR2 is YSLEER. CDR3 protein: CASSQDLGAHSYEQYF. CDR3 bases: TGCGCCAGCAGCCAAGATCTGGGGGCTCATTCCTACGAGCAGTACTTC.

The gene calls are TRBV11-2 and TRBJ2-7; 7 bases map to TRBD1. The CDR3 runs to 15 residues. Looked up from germline, CDR1 is SGHAT and CDR2 is FQNNGV. Trimming cost V 2 bases and J 1 base; bases outside gene matches: 5. CDR3 loop: CASSLRPGGSYEQYF. The CDR3 nucleotides read TGTGCCAGCAGCTTACGGCCAGGGGGATCCTACGAGCAGTACTTC.

The chain combines TRBV5-1 with TRBJ2-5, with no clear D. CDR3 length: 13 amino acids. V was trimmed by 0 bases and J by 4 bases, leaving 7 bases between them. From germline, CDR1 is SGHRS and CDR2 YFSETQ. CDR3 sequence reads: CASSLGRVETQYF. DNA of the CDR3: TGCGCCAGCAGCTTGGGAAGAGTAGAGACCCAGTACTTC.